The text below deals with one T cell receptor (beta chain). Its antigen is unknown. Profiled with immunoSEQ multiplex PCR; TCRdb holds only in-frame clones, not every one. The sample shows around 62,000 clones, 74% of them seen only once. The data were obtained in a study of vaccination effects on CD4 cells after COVID-19. Upon completion of about 10 days in culture, CD4+ T cells were isolated. Either the mRNA-1273 or the BNT162b2 vaccine was given to participants as two doses. V was trimmed by 8 bases and J by 5 bases, leaving 24 bases between them. The CDR3 has 17 amino acids. Germline V CDR1 and CDR2: MDHEN, SYDVKM.

The sample was CD4+ T cells from PBMCs cultured without peptide, taken after COVID-19 vaccination. V gene TRBV28 combines with J gene TRBJ1-4; D is perhaps TRBD1 (5 bases). The TCR was taken from a human donor who received a COVID-19 vaccine. The CDR3 region is CASSVWATGRQNEKLFF. As DNA, the CDR3 is TGTGCCAGCTCAGTTTGGGCAACAGGACGACAAAATGAAAAACTGTTTTTT.